The source of this T cell receptor (beta chain) is a study of cytomegalovirus exposure and HLA in healthy donors (dated by TCRdb to 2016 to 2017). Study-wide context: A later analysis indicated that the 120 or so validation repertoires were generated on the platform also employed for the approximately 700 repertoires of the first cohort. To predict cytomegalovirus infection status, the study combined high-throughput TCR immunosequencing, statistical association of individual TCRs with disease status, and machine learning. The study aimed to test whether signatures of past pathogen exposure could be identified by cataloging public T cell receptors. Besides the first cohort of roughly 700 subjects, a separate validation cohort made up of 120 different subjects was used. The paper's findings and limits, for the study overall: Most TCR sequences were observed very rarely across donors, whereas some public TCRs were present in many individuals. It was suggested by the authors that the approach could potentially be generalized to other disease states and immunological phenotypes. Three of the identified cytomegalovirus-associated TCR beta chains were confirmed in vitro to be specific for cytomegalovirus antigens. The validation cohort had no HLA typing available for a later analysis, so co-occurrence within that cohort was assessed over all 120 or so repertoires. In a later analysis, TCRs clustered in the first cohort were found to also tend to co-occur in the approximately 120 validation repertoires, with approximately 94% of cluster scores above 0. The classifier was reported to diagnose cytomegalovirus status with high specificity and sensitivity in both the original and validation cohorts. The study listed 150 to 200 TCR beta chains as associated with cytomegalovirus.

Donors formed part of the validation cohort, which comprised 120 subjects and was distinct from the first cohort of 550 to 850 subjects. Based on the germline V gene (reference sequence), the CDR1 and CDR2 sequences are GTSNPN and SVGIG. V lost 3 bases and J lost 8 bases, and the count of bases not matched to a germline gene is 1. From the cysteine through the phenylalanine, the CDR3 covers 11 amino acids. The only DNA kept is the CDR3, 33 bases in frame from the first base. Worth noting for this clone: Its binding antigen is unknown. Per-base quality was not reported, and no clone a single base away is much larger than it.

Library creation used the immunoSEQ multiplex PCR assay. The original methods were these. To diagnose cytomegalovirus status from the catalog of TCR beta chain sequences, a statistical classification framework was built. TCRdb took this table from immuneACCESS and kept in-frame rearrangements with V and J called. Such tables lack part of the clones; where checked against another copy, unresolved V genes explain under half of the gap, and the rest is unexplained. V, J and clone size derive from that table, while D and trimming were established from the DNA sequence. The sample records over 120,000 clones, roughly nine tenths of which are singletons. In total, the top ten clones hold 9% of the sample.

The chain uses TRBV30 and TRBJ2-4, and 7 junctional nucleotides match TRBD2. Sequencing was done on a sample of PBMCs. This receptor was obtained from a woman aged 18-30 years in good health and CMV-seropositive. CDR3 protein: CAWRGRDIQYF. The DNA reads as follows: TGTGCCTGGAGGGGGAGGGACATTCAGTACTTC.